A selection of T cell receptor beta chains follows, all from one sample in a study of naive and memory T cell subsets. TCRdb independently ran MiXCR on the UMI-ligation and nested PCR reads; one entry per CDR3 protein. The sample has 98,000 or so distinct CDR3 sequences, 11% seen once. Sequencing input: naive CD4+ T cells from blood. The receptors were sampled from a human donor in good health. Both conserved end residues are part of each CDR3. The D gene is left open where the match is weak. Clone sizes are given selectively: once, few, many, or a class where the clone is expanded.

clone_size	v_call	d_call	j_call	cdr3_aa	cdr3_nt
-	TRBV29-1	-	TRBJ1-2	CSVEDSGGGYTF	TGCAGCGTTGAAGACTCCGGGGGCGGCTACACCTTC
-	TRBV15	TRBD1	TRBJ1-4	CATATGDRDVEKLFF	TGTGCCACAGCAACTGGGGACAGGGACGTTGAAAAACTGTTTTTT
-	TRBV7-2	-	TRBJ2-5	CASSLTALGETQYF	TGTGCCAGCAGCTTAACCGCCTTGGGGGAGACCCAGTACTTC
many	TRBV7-9	-	TRBJ2-5	CASSLVKTYQETQYF	TGTGCCAGCAGCTTAGTCAAGACTTACCAAGAGACCCAGTACTTC
few	TRBV4-2	-	TRBJ1-5	CASSQETNQPQHF	TGTGCCAGCAGCCAAGAGACTAATCAGCCCCAGCATTTT
-	TRBV4-3	-	TRBJ2-1	CASSQGIYNEQFF	TGCGCCAGCAGCCAAGGGATTTATAATGAGCAGTTCTTC
many	TRBV20-1	-	TRBJ2-1	CSARAGSNSYNEQFF	TGCAGTGCTAGAGCTGGCTCAAACTCCTACAATGAGCAGTTCTTC
few	TRBV7-8	-	TRBJ2-7	CASSLVQLHEQYF	TGTGCCAGCAGCTTAGTACAGCTACACGAGCAGTACTTC
-	TRBV2	-	TRBJ2-3	CASVKVESLVTDTQYF	TGTGCCAGCGTCAAAGTCGAGTCGCTGGTCACAGATACGCAGTATTTT
many	TRBV25-1	-	TRBJ2-4	CASSATTNIQYF	TGTGCCAGCAGTGCGACTACCAATATTCAGTACTTC
-	TRBV20-1	-	TRBJ1-6	CSAREPGRNNSPLHF	TGCAGTGCTAGGGAGCCGGGACGGAATAATTCACCCCTCCACTTT
few	TRBV5-1	-	TRBJ2-7	CASSFGGDTYEQYF	TGCGCCAGCAGCTTCGGCGGGGATACCTACGAGCAGTACTTC
many	TRBV29-1	TRBD2	TRBJ2-1	CSSRTSGRANEQFF	TGCAGCTCGAGGACTAGCGGGAGGGCCAATGAGCAGTTCTTC
-	TRBV12-5	TRBD2	TRBJ2-1	CASGSGASGTSEQFF	TGTGCTAGTGGTTCGGGGGCTAGCGGGACTAGTGAGCAGTTCTTC
-	TRBV18	-	TRBJ1-1	CASSPKGDTEAFF	TGTGCCAGCTCACCAAAGGGAGACACTGAAGCTTTCTTT
few	TRBV6-2/TRBV6-3	TRBD1	TRBJ2-1	CASSGTGQYNEQFF	TGTGCCAGCAGTGGTACGGGACAGTACAATGAGCAGTTCTTC
few	TRBV5-5	-	TRBJ2-1	CASSQRDRGSYNEQFF	TGTGCCAGCAGCCAACGCGACCGGGGCTCCTACAATGAGCAGTTCTTC
-	TRBV29-1	-	TRBJ2-7	CSVEDRGNTGPYEQYF	TGCAGCGTTGAAGATCGGGGAAATACAGGACCCTACGAGCAGTACTTC
many	TRBV10-3	TRBD1	TRBJ2-7	CAISESDRARFEQYF	TGTGCCATCAGTGAGAGTGACAGGGCCAGGTTTGAGCAGTACTTC
few	TRBV4-3	-	TRBJ2-1	CASSQPGTLIANEQFF	TGCGCCAGCAGCCAGCCCGGGACACTAATAGCCAATGAGCAGTTCTTC
-	TRBV29-1	TRBD1	TRBJ1-6	CSVRQGSMSPLHF	TGCAGCGTTCGACAGGGCTCCATGTCTCCCCTCCACTTT
many	TRBV20-1	-	TRBJ2-3	CSAQGMGSISTDTQYF	TGCAGTGCCCAAGGTATGGGCAGCATTAGCACAGATACGCAGTATTTT
-	TRBV30	TRBD2	TRBJ2-5	CAWSVPGGGLQETQYF	TGTGCCTGGAGTGTACCTGGCGGGGGGTTACAAGAGACCCAGTACTTC
many	TRBV10-3	TRBD2	TRBJ2-7	CAISEYGLAGGEQYF	TGTGCCATCAGTGAATACGGACTAGCGGGAGGCGAGCAGTACTTC
few	TRBV4-3	TRBD1	TRBJ1-2	CASSRTGVNGYTF	TGCGCCAGCAGCCGAACAGGGGTGAATGGCTACACCTTC
-	TRBV7-2	-	TRBJ1-6	CASSLEGRGNSPLHF	TGTGCCAGCAGCTTAGAGGGCAGGGGAAATTCACCCCTCCACTTT
-	TRBV4-3	-	TRBJ2-2	CASSLEDRGTGELFF	TGCGCCAGCAGCCTAGAAGATAGGGGCACCGGGGAGCTGTTTTTT
-	TRBV29-1	-	TRBJ2-5	CSVNLEGQETQYF	TGCAGCGTCAATCTAGAGGGCCAAGAGACCCAGTACTTC
-	TRBV6-1	-	TRBJ1-6	CASRREAGSNSPLHF	TGTGCCAGCAGACGAGAGGCAGGGTCTAATTCACCCCTCCACTTT
many	TRBV19	-	TRBJ2-5	CASSIAETQYF	TGTGCCAGTAGTATAGCTGAGACCCAGTACTTC
few	TRBV7-7	-	TRBJ2-6	CASSSAGANVLTF	TGTGCCAGCTCCTCGGCTGGGGCCAACGTCCTGACTTTC
many	TRBV12-3/TRBV12-4	TRBD1	TRBJ2-7	CASSSGWGQAYEQYF	TGTGCCAGCAGTTCTGGTTGGGGACAGGCCTACGAGCAGTACTTC
few	TRBV10-3	TRBD1	TRBJ1-1	CAIRGTGSTEAFF	TGTGCCATCAGAGGGACAGGGTCCACTGAAGCTTTCTTT
-	TRBV9	-	TRBJ1-1	CASSVTVNTEAFF	TGTGCCAGCAGCGTGACCGTCAACACTGAAGCTTTCTTT
-	TRBV11-3	-	TRBJ2-1	CASSFYAGNEQFF	TGTGCCAGCAGCTTTTATGCGGGGAATGAGCAGTTCTTC
few	TRBV11-3	TRBD2	TRBJ2-3	CASSRGVASGSGMTQYF	TGTGCCAGCAGCCGAGGGGTGGCTAGCGGGAGCGGAATGACGCAGTATTTT
once	TRBV12-3/TRBV12-4	TRBD1	TRBJ2-1	CASSFGTGAHEQFF	TGTGCCAGCAGTTTTGGGACAGGGGCCCATGAGCAGTTCTTC
-	TRBV29-1	-	TRBJ1-6	CSVARDEVSPLHF	TGCAGCGTTGCCCGGGACGAAGTTTCACCCCTCCACTTT
many	TRBV7-2	TRBD1	TRBJ1-1	CASSPRTGTEAFF	TGTGCCAGCAGCCCTAGGACAGGGACCGAAGCTTTCTTT
few	TRBV20-1	-	TRBJ2-3	CSARDGFEPQYF	TGCAGTGCTAGAGACGGGTTCGAGCCGCAGTATTTT